The entry below describes one TCR beta chain. Its antigen is not known. The data are from a study of T-cell memory formation after mild COVID-19. Study at large: Clustering of TCRs was largely donor specific.

Broader study findings: CD4+ contracting clones lay mainly in CM and EM, CD8+ ones in EMRA. Detection of some responders pre-infection suggested pre-existing cross-reactive memory T cells participated.

V lost 4 bases to trimming and J lost 7 bases, with 7 bases between them. CDR1 is SEHNR, CDR2 FQNEAQ, per germline (reference sequence). This CDR3 contains 12 residues. Constant-segment-primed 5'RACE gave TCR alpha and TCR beta cDNA libraries with sample barcodes and UMIs. MiXCR, applied by TCRdb to the 5' RACE reads, yields one record per CDR3 protein. Among about 560,000 distinct CDR3 sequences listed, more than 15% were seen once. The clonotype originates from an adult woman who had mild COVID-19 (a few samples of this study predate the infection). Cell type and time point are not known. The chain has TRBV7-9 and TRBJ2-2, with D unclear. What was sequenced was PBMCs or a T cell subset sorted from them (not recorded which). The CDR3 is CASSWEGGELFF. The CDR3 DNA sequence: TGTGCCAGCAGCTGGGAAGGCGGGGAGCTGTTTTTT.